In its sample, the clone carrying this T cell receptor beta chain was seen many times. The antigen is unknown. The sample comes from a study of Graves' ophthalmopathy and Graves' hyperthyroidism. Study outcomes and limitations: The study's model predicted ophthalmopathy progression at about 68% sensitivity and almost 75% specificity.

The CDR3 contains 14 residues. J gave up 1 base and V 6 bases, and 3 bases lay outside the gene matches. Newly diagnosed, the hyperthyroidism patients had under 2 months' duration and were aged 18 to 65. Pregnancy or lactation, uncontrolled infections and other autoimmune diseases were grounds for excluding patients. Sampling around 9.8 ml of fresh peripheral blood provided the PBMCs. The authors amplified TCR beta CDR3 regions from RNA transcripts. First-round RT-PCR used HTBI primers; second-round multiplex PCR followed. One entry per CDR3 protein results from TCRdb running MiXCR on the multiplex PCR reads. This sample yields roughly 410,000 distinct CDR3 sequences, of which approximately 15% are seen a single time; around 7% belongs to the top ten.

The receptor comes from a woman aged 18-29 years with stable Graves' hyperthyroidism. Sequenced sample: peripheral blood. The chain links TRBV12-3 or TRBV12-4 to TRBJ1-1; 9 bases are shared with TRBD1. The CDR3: CASRLDRGNTEAFF. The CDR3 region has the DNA TGTGCCAGCAGGCTGGACAGGGGGAACACTGAAGCTTTCTTT.